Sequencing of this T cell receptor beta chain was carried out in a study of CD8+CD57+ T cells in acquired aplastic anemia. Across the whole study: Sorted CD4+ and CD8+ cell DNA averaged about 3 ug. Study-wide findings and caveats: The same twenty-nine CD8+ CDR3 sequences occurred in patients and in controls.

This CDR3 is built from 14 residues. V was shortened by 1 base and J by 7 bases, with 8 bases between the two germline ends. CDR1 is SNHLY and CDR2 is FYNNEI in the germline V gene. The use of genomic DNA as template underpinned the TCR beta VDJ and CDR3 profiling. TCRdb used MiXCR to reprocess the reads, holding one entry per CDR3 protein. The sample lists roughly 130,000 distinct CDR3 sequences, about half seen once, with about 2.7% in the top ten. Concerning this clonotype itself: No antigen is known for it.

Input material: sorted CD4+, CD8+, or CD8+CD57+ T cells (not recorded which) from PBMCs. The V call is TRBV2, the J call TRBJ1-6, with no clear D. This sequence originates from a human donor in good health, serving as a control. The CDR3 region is CASSEGQPNSPLHF. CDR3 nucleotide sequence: TGTGCCAGCAGTGAAGGGCAGCCGAATTCACCCCTCCACTTT.